This T cell receptor (beta chain) derives from a study of CD8 T cells in Susac syndrome. Study as a whole: Blood was drawn from patients with Susac syndrome. At that point, they were therapy-naive, on corticosteroids, or on intravenous immunoglobulin alone.

RNA was extracted with the RNeasy kit, and a quantity of about 0.45 to 1 ug was reverse transcribed using random hexamers. The method of amplification for TCR beta CDR3 was immunoSEQ multiplex PCR, covering 54 Vbeta and 13 Jbeta. TCRdb called the immunoSEQ multiplex PCR reads again in MiXCR, with one record for every CDR3 protein. Here the sample spans tens of thousands of distinct CDR3 sequences, around 94% being singletons. This CDR3 region has 17 residues. The germline gives CDR1 SGHAT, CDR2 FQNNGV. The J segment lost 4 bases and the V segment lost 5 bases, leaving 12 bases of the junction unmatched. Sequencing of TCR beta, carried out with a high-throughput approach, was applied to CD8+ and CD4+ T cells from the blood. TEMRA cells were enriched by FACS, while CD8+ and CD4+ T cells were obtained through a negative isolation that was performed magnetically.

The material sequenced was CD4+ T cells from PBMCs. The chain is built from TRBV11-2 and TRBJ2-1; 9 bases fit TRBD1. This TCR was recovered from a human donor with Susac syndrome. Here the CDR3 DNA reads TGTGCCAGCAGCCAGTTCCACAGGGGGCGCGGGTACAATGAGCAGTTCTTC. Residues: CASSQFHRGRGYNEQFF.